What follows are 4 T cell receptor beta chains derived from one specimen sequenced in a study of early T cells in non-severe SARS-CoV-2 infection. TCRdb re-derived calls from the 5' RACE reads in MiXCR, one entry per CDR3 protein. The sample lists tens of thousands of distinct CDR3 sequences, approximately 12% occurring once. Sequencing used whole blood. These receptors all come from an adult who was a healthcare worker with PCR-confirmed SARS-CoV-2 infection or an uninfected control (not recorded which).

This clonotype has ten or more counts. The J gene is TRBJ2-7, the V gene TRBV15; D may be TRBD1 or TRBD2 (6 bases each). V was cut by 0 bases and J by 11 bases, with 26 bases left in between. The CDR3 is made up of 17 amino acids. Germline CDR1 and CDR2: LNHNV and YYDKDF (reference sequence). DNA for the CDR3: TGTGCCACCAGCAGAGAGAGAACGGGGCCATCCCTGAGGGGGGAGTACTTC. Translated, it gives CATSRERTGPSLRGEYF.

This clonotype was recorded many times. Because the CDR3's place on the DNA is in doubt, the DNA is left out and the CDR3 is given as listed by TCRdb. The genes are TRBV6-1 and TRBJ1-6; TRBD1, the table's D call, was not compared with the DNA. Per the germline V gene, CDR1 is MNHNS and CDR2 is SASEGT. Counting both end residues, the CDR3 totals 15 amino acids. This chain's CDR3 is CASSTSGVDNSPLHF.

This clonotype was detected many times. V and J are TRBV27 and TRBJ2-7; 9 nucleotides align to TRBD2. The CDR3 spans 15 residues. The junction had 9 bases not matched to a gene; V was cut back by 6 bases and J by 3 bases. The germline V gene encodes CDR1 MNHEY and CDR2 SMNVEV (reference sequence). CDR3 nucleotide sequence: TGTGCCAGCAGCCCGCGGGGAGCGGGGGGCTACGAGCAGTACTTC. Residues: CASSPRGAGGYEQYF.

This clonotype showed up many times. The CDR3, as DNA: TGCAGTGCTAGAGAAAGGATACTGAACACTGAAGCTTTCTTT. Translation gives CSARERILNTEAFF. This chain links TRBV20-1 with TRBJ1-1; D ambiguous. Germline assignment: CDR1 DFQATT and CDR2 SNEGSKA (reference sequence). This CDR3 comprises 14 residues. Trimming left V 0 bases short and J 0 bases short, with 8 bases between.